This T cell receptor (beta chain) was identified during a study of blood T cell repertoires in COVID-19. Clinical history as reported by participants underpinned cohort assignment. From germline, CDR1 is LGHNA and CDR2 YNFKEQ. The CDR3 spans 13 residues. Trimming cost V 9 bases and J 0 bases; bases outside gene matches: 5. Assay: immunoSEQ multiplex PCR; the TCRdb copy retains only in-frame clones and omits some. The sample has roughly 400,000 clones; 75% to 90% are singletons. The J gene is TRBJ2-7, the V gene TRBV4-2; 7 bases are shared with TRBD2. The sequence derives from a man aged 30-40 years who had recovered from COVID-19. Sequences were obtained from PBMCs or T cells enriched from blood (not recorded which). CDR3 sequence: CASTSGNSYEQYF. CDR3 coding DNA: TGTGCCAGTACAAGCGGGAACTCCTACGAGCAGTACTTC.